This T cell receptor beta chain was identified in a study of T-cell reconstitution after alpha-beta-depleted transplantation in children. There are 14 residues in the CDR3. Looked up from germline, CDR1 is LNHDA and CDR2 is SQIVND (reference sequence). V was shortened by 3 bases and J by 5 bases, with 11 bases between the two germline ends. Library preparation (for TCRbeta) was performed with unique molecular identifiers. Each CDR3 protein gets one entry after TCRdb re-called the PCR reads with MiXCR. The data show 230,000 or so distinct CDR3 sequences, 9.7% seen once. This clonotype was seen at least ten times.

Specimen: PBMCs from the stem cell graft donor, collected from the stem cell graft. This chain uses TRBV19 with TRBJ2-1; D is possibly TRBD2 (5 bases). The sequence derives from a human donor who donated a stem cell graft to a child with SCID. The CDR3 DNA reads TGTGCCAGTAGTATGGGCCTAGCAAACAATGAGCAGTTCTTC. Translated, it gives CASSMGLANNEQFF. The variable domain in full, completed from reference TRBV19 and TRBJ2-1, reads DGGITQSPKYLFRKEGQNVTLSCEQNLNHDAMYWYRQDPGQGLRLIYYSQIVNDFQKGDIAEGYSVSREKKESFPLTVTSAQKNPTAFYLCASSMGLANNEQFFGPGTRLTVL.